The text below deals with one TCR beta chain. The sample is drawn from a study of blood T cell repertoires in COVID-19. This CDR3 comprises 13 residues. Trimming took off 5 bases at V and 0 bases at J, with 6 bases between the two ends. Per the study methods: Nucleated cell counts were estimated from reference gene primer amplification. The repertoire was sequenced with immunoSEQ multiplex PCR; TCRdb's copy has only in-frame clones and lacks some. D and trimming come from the DNA, and the V and J calls and clone size come from that table. The sample gives 280,000 or so clones, approximately 83% of which show up once; around 2.1% is in the top ten.

Material for sequencing was peripheral blood. This chain connects TRBV12-3 or TRBV12-4 to TRBJ2-3; D is ambiguous. This receptor was taken from a woman in her twenties or thirties who had recovered from COVID-19. DNA for the CDR3: TGTGCCAGCAGTCCCTTAAGCACAGATACGCAGTATTTT. Its translation is CASSPLSTDTQYF.